The rows below give T cell receptor beta chains drawn from one sample of a study of CD8 T cells in ankylosing spondylitis. TCRdb re-called the 5' RACE reads with MiXCR, one entry per CDR3 protein. This sample carries a few hundred thousand distinct CDR3 sequences, roughly 8% of them seen once, and the ten largest clones take 14% to 15%. The sequenced material came from blood, either unsorted or a sorted T cell fraction (not recorded which). The receptors shown here come from a male donor with ankylosing spondylitis. Both conserved end residues are part of each CDR3. D genes are given only for firm matches. Clone size is given for some rows only: seen once, a few or many times, or a class if the clone is expanded.

len,j_gene,abundance,v_gene,d_gene,CDR3aa,CDR3nt
16,TRBJ2-5,-,TRBV5-1,TRBD2,CASSLASSGRGETQYF,TGCGCCAGCAGCTTGGCGTCTAGCGGGAGAGGGGAGACCCAGTACTTC
14,TRBJ2-3,-,TRBV24-1,-,CATSDLTQPDTQYF,TGTGCCACCAGTGATTTAACACAGCCAGATACGCAGTATTTT
14,TRBJ1-2,few,TRBV5-1,TRBD1,CASSFGTGSYGYTF,TGCGCCAGCAGCTTCGGGACAGGATCCTATGGCTACACCTTC
16,TRBJ2-7,many,TRBV4-1,TRBD1,CASSQGRAGGRYEQYF,TGCGCCAGCAGCCAAGGTCGGGCAGGGGGCAGGTACGAGCAGTACTTC
15,TRBJ1-4,few,TRBV5-1,-,CASSPGGAEGEKLFF,TGCGCCAGCAGCCCCGGCGGGGCGGAGGGTGAAAAACTGTTTTTT
15,TRBJ2-7,-,TRBV7-2,TRBD1,CASSLVGDSSYEQYF,TGTGCCAGCAGCTTAGTAGGGGACAGCTCCTACGAGCAGTACTTC
16,TRBJ2-1,few,TRBV7-9,TRBD2,CASSFPTSGTTYEQFF,TGTGCCAGCAGCTTCCCGACTAGCGGGACCACATATGAGCAGTTCTTC
16,TRBJ1-6,few,TRBV7-2,-,CASSLSPAGTNSPLHF,TGTGCCAGCAGCTTATCCCCCGCGGGGACCAATTCACCCCTCCACTTT
15,TRBJ2-3,-,TRBV29-1,TRBD2,CSVGASGSSTDTQYF,TGCAGCGTTGGGGCTAGCGGGAGTAGCACAGATACGCAGTATTTT
14,TRBJ2-3,few,TRBV20-1,TRBD2,CSATLSGRPDTQYF,TGCAGTGCTACGTTAAGCGGGAGACCAGATACGCAGTATTTT
14,TRBJ1-5,-,TRBV6-1,-,CASSEWGLWQPQHF,TGTGCCAGCAGTGAATGGGGGCTCTGGCAGCCCCAGCATTTT
12,TRBJ2-4,many,TRBV12-3/TRBV12-4,-,CASSSGTYIQYF,TGTGCCAGCAGTTCCGGGACGTACATTCAGTACTTC
12,TRBJ2-3,-,TRBV6-1,TRBD2,CASRGDYRTQYF,TGTGCCAGCAGGGGGGACTACCGTACGCAGTATTTT
13,TRBJ1-1,few,TRBV20-1,-,CSARGVANTEAFF,TGCAGTGCTAGAGGGGTGGCGAACACTGAAGCTTTCTTT
15,TRBJ2-2,many,TRBV29-1,TRBD1,CSVSGQGSNTGELFF,TGCAGCGTATCGGGACAGGGCTCGAACACCGGGGAGCTGTTTTTT
18,TRBJ2-1,-,TRBV11-1,TRBD1,CASSFGYRGPKSYNEQFF,TGTGCCAGCAGCTTTGGTTACAGGGGCCCCAAGAGTTACAATGAGCAGTTCTTC
17,TRBJ2-3,many,TRBV12-3/TRBV12-4,TRBD2,CASTREARATSTDTQYF,TGTGCCAGTACCCGGGAGGCGAGGGCCACTAGCACAGATACGCAGTATTTT
16,TRBJ2-1,-,TRBV12-3/TRBV12-4,TRBD2,CASSLRAGVSYNEQFF,TGTGCCAGCAGTTTGAGGGCGGGAGTGTCCTACAATGAGCAGTTCTTC
15,TRBJ2-1,-,TRBV20-1,TRBD2,CSASYGTSGNNEQFF,TGCAGTGCTAGTTACGGGACTAGCGGAAACAATGAGCAGTTCTTC
15,TRBJ2-2,few,TRBV7-8,-,CASSIPPGGTGELFF,TGTGCCAGCAGCATCCCACCCGGAGGCACCGGGGAGCTGTTTTTT
18,TRBJ2-1,many,TRBV4-2,TRBD2,CASSQVLAGTSSYNEQFF,TGTGCCAGCAGCCAAGTCTTAGCGGGAACGAGCTCCTACAATGAGCAGTTCTTC
14,TRBJ2-1,many,TRBV12-3/TRBV12-4,-,CASRTAWDVSEQFF,TGTGCCAGCAGAACCGCTTGGGACGTCAGTGAGCAGTTCTTC
13,TRBJ2-5,few,TRBV7-9,-,CASSLRGAGTQYF,TGTGCCAGCAGCTTGCGAGGCGCGGGGACCCAGTACTTC
14,TRBJ1-1,many,TRBV29-1,TRBD1,CSTSARGRVTEAFF,TGCAGCACCTCCGCGAGGGGGCGAGTCACTGAAGCTTTCTTT
16,TRBJ2-5,many,TRBV5-1,TRBD1,CASSLGQGGIMETQYF,TGCGCCAGCAGCTTGGGACAGGGGGGGATTATGGAGACCCAGTACTTC
13,TRBJ2-2,many,TRBV20-1,TRBD1,CSAQGQGNGELFF,TGCAGTGCGCAAGGACAGGGTAACGGGGAGCTGTTTTTT
15,TRBJ1-5,-,TRBV20-1,-,CSASKQGSWNQPQHF,TGCAGTGCTAGCAAACAGGGTTCGTGGAATCAGCCCCAGCATTTT
15,TRBJ1-4,many,TRBV28,-,CASSDRDGPNEKLFF,TGTGCCAGCAGTGACCGGGACGGACCAAATGAAAAACTGTTTTTT
16,TRBJ1-5,few,TRBV20-1,TRBD1,CSASGLGQWGNQPQHF,TGCAGTGCTAGCGGGTTGGGACAGTGGGGCAATCAGCCCCAGCATTTT
15,TRBJ2-1,-,TRBV7-3,TRBD2,CASSLNGRHNNEQFF,TGTGCCAGCAGCTTAAACGGGAGGCACAACAATGAGCAGTTCTTC
14,TRBJ1-6,few,TRBV3-1,TRBD1,CASSRRDRDSPLHF,TGTGCCAGCAGCCGACGGGACAGGGACTCACCCCTCCACTTT
11,TRBJ2-5,many,TRBV29-1,-,CSGGGLETQYF,TGCAGCGGCGGGGGCCTGGAGACCCAGTACTTC
13,TRBJ2-3,once,TRBV12-3/TRBV12-4,-,CASSFNLADTQYF,TGTGCCAGCAGTTTTAATCTAGCAGATACGCAGTATTTT
15,TRBJ2-7,-,TRBV7-2,TRBD2,CASSLIAGGLGEQYF,TGTGCCAGCAGCTTAATAGCGGGAGGGCTGGGGGAGCAGTACTTC
15,TRBJ1-4,few,TRBV7-2,-,CASSLVVGGSEKLFF,TGTGCCAGCAGCTTAGTCGTCGGGGGAAGCGAAAAACTGTTTTTT
17,TRBJ2-3,few,TRBV29-1,TRBD2,CSVVQSGTSGPTDTQYF,TGCAGCGTTGTCCAGAGTGGGACTAGCGGACCCACAGATACGCAGTATTTT
15,TRBJ2-1,-,TRBV7-3,TRBD2,CASSQGLAATNEQFF,TGTGCCAGCAGCCAGGGACTAGCGGCAACCAATGAGCAGTTCTTC
13,TRBJ1-1,-,TRBV7-8,-,CASGVPVTTEAFF,TGTGCCAGCGGGGTTCCAGTCACCACTGAAGCTTTCTTT
16,TRBJ2-7,few,TRBV5-1,TRBD2,CASSYSGTSGSLEQYF,TGCGCCAGCAGCTACTCCGGGACTAGCGGGAGTCTTGAGCAGTACTTC
14,TRBJ2-3,-,TRBV5-1,-,CASSLLAPADTQYF,TGCGCCAGCAGCTTGTTAGCTCCGGCAGATACGCAGTATTTT